These T cell receptor beta chains were read from a single sample in a study of blood T cell repertoires in COVID-19. The repertoire was sequenced with immunoSEQ multiplex PCR; TCRdb's copy has only in-frame clones and lacks some. The table includes under 250,000 clones, approximately 87% detected once. Specimen: peripheral blood. Receptors originate from a woman aged 70-85 years with active or convalescent COVID-19. Both conserved end residues are part of each CDR3. Fields, in order: D gene, clone size, V gene, J gene, CDR3 DNA, CDR3 protein. A D gene is named only where the DNA matches it firmly. Only some rows state a clone size, as once, few, many or a class for expanded clones.

TRBD1,NA,TRBV28,TRBJ1-1,TGTGCCAGCAGGTCGACAGGGTATTACACTGAAGCTTTCTTT,CASRSTGYYTEAFF
TRBD2,NA,TRBV18,TRBJ2-7,TGTGCCAGCTCACGAGCCTTGGTAGCGGGGTCCTACGAGCAGTACTTC,CASSRALVAGSYEQYF
TRBD2,NA,TRBV5-1,TRBJ2-2,TGCGCCAGCAGCATCCGTGTAGCGGGGGGCTCCACCGGGGAGCTGTTTTTT,CASSIRVAGGSTGELFF
NA,once,TRBV15,TRBJ2-1,TGTGCCACCAGCAGAGACAGGGGACAGCAGTTCTTC,CATSRDRGQQFF
TRBD2,once,TRBV5-1,TRBJ2-3,TGCGCCAGCAGCTTGGGACTAGCGGGCACAGATACGCAGTATTTT,CASSLGLAGTDTQYF
TRBD2,NA,TRBV9,TRBJ2-3,TGTGCCAGCAGCGTTTACCCTAGCGGTAGCACAGATACGCAGTATTTT,CASSVYPSGSTDTQYF
NA,NA,TRBV28,TRBJ2-2,TGTGCCAGCAGTTCTGGACAGAACACCGGGGAGCTGTTTTTT,CASSSGQNTGELFF
TRBD2,NA,TRBV24-1,TRBJ2-5,TGTGCCACCAGTGATGGGGGGGTGGAGACCCAGTACTTC,CATSDGGVETQYF
TRBD1,NA,TRBV6-5,TRBJ1-1,TGTGCCAGCAGTCTGACAGGGGTGTTGAACACTGAAGCTTTCTTT,CASSLTGVLNTEAFF
NA,NA,TRBV5-6,TRBJ2-2,TGTGCCAGCAGCTTGGCGGGGACACACAGGTCGGAGCTGTTTTTT,CASSLAGTHRSELFF
NA,NA,TRBV18,TRBJ2-7,TGTGCCAGCTCGCCCAGGGTTGGCGAGCAGTACTTC,CASSPRVGEQYF
NA,NA,TRBV5-1,TRBJ2-7,TGCGCCAGCAGCTTGGAAGCGCTCAGCTACGAGCAGTACTTC,CASSLEALSYEQYF
NA,NA,TRBV11-1,TRBJ1-1,TGTGCCAGCAGCTTAGCGCAGATGAACACTGAAGCTTTCTTT,CASSLAQMNTEAFF
NA,NA,TRBV10-2,TRBJ2-7,TGCGCCAGCAGTGGGATCTGGACAGTATCCTACGAGCAGTACTTC,CASSGIWTVSYEQYF
NA,once,TRBV24-1,TRBJ2-7,TGTGCCACCAGTGATGTAAACGAGCAGTACTTC,CATSDVNEQYF
NA,NA,TRBV5-6,TRBJ1-1,TGTGCCAGCAGCCAGGGTGAGAGAAACACTGAAGCTTTCTTT,CASSQGERNTEAFF
TRBD2,NA,TRBV5-1,TRBJ2-3,TGCGCCAGCAGTCTGGGGACTAGGCTAGATACGCAGTATTTT,CASSLGTRLDTQYF
TRBD1,once,TRBV2,TRBJ1-2,TGTGCCAGCAGCCCCGGGACAGCTGGTCGGGGCTACACCTTC,CASSPGTAGRGYTF
TRBD1,NA,TRBV7-9,TRBJ1-3,TGTGCCAGCAGCGACCGGGACAGGGGAGGAAACACCATATATTTT,CASSDRDRGGNTIYF
NA,NA,TRBV7-6,TRBJ1-1,TGTGCCAGCAGCTTTTCGTCGGGCGGGATGAACACTGAAGCTTTCTTT,CASSFSSGGMNTEAFF
NA,NA,TRBV2,TRBJ2-2,TGTGCCAGCAGTGAACGGGGGCGGGAGTTTGGCGGGGAGCTGTTTTTT,CASSERGREFGGELFF
NA,NA,TRBV12-5,TRBJ2-7,TGTGCTAGTGGTTTGGCCGAGGGCAGGGAGCAGTACTTC,CASGLAEGREQYF